The 9 T cell receptor beta chains presented below share a single source sample, sequenced in a study of vaccination and CD4 T cells after COVID-19. These receptors lack a known antigen. An Oncomine TCR Beta short-read assay was used to sequence the DNA from cultured CD4+ T cells. TCRdb recomputed calls from the PCR reads with MiXCR, one row per CDR3 protein. There are over 25,000 distinct CDR3 sequences in the sample; 55% to 80% occur only once, and 17% lies in the top ten. Stated treatment: roughly 10-day PBMC culture with coronavirus spike peptide pools or control peptides (ViraFEST assay). This sample comprised CD4+ T cells from blood, cultured in vitro, obtained after SARS-CoV-2 vaccination. The receptors come from a human donor who received a COVID-19 vaccine.

V and J are TRBV27 and TRBJ2-5, with TRBD1 matching 8 bases. J was trimmed by 4 bases and V by 0 bases; bases with no gene match: 4. The CDR3 runs 15 residues. The V gene's germline CDR1 is MNHEY and CDR2 SMNVEV (reference sequence). The CDR3 nucleotides are TGTGCCAGCAGTTTATCCCAGGGGGCGATAGAGACCCAGTACTTC. Translated: CASSLSQGAIETQYF.

The V call is TRBV7-4, the J call TRBJ1-3; maybe TRBD1 (6 bases). Germline assignment: CDR1 SGHVT and CDR2 SQSDAQ. V lost 5 bases and J lost 0, with 14 bases in between. The CDR3 is made up of 16 amino acids. CDR3 sequence (DNA): TGTGCCAGCAGCACGAACAGGGACCCCTCTGGAAACACCATATATTTT. It codes for CASSTNRDPSGNTIYF.

The chain joins TRBV7-6 to TRBJ2-5, with D perhaps matching TRBD1 (5 bases). The CDR3 totals 14 residues. The V and J ends lost 2 bases and 2 bases respectively, with 9 bases between them. In germline, CDR1 is SGHVS, CDR2 FNYEAQ. CDR3 protein: CASSLTGPQETQYF. The CDR3 DNA reads TGTGCCAGCAGCTTAACAGGTCCTCAAGAGACCCAGTACTTC.

The V and J genes are TRBV10-3 and TRBJ1-2, with TRBD1 as a possible D gene (6 bases). CDR3 length: 13 amino acids. Germline CDR1 and CDR2: ENHRY and SYGVKD. V was cut by 9 bases and J by 3 bases, with 14 bases left in between. CDR3 sequence: CAIRDGGDYGYTF. As DNA, the CDR3 is TGTGCCATTCGGGACGGGGGCGACTATGGCTACACCTTC.

The rearrangement uses TRBV2 and TRBJ2-1; D not certain. Germline assignment: CDR1 SNHLY and CDR2 FYNNEI. The CDR3 has 14 amino acids. The ends were cut back, 5 bases at V and 6 bases at J, with 14 bases in the middle. CDR3 region: CASSIERTSNEQFF. The CDR3 DNA is TGTGCCAGCAGTATCGAACGGACCTCCAATGAGCAGTTCTTC.

The chain links TRBV20-1 to TRBJ1-2; a weak D match, TRBD1 (5 bases). There are 12 residues in the CDR3. Germline CDR1 reads DFQATT; CDR2 reads SNEGSKA (reference sequence). Trimming cost V 0 bases and J 6 bases, with 8 bases left between them. The CDR3 bases are TGCAGTGCTAGAGATGGAGGGGATGGCTACACCTTC. Translation gives CSARDGGDGYTF.

This clonotype has just a few counts. This chain uses TRBV19 with TRBJ1-5, with 7 bases identical to TRBD1. Germline CDR1 is LNHDA and CDR2 is SQIVND (reference sequence). This CDR3 has 14 residues. The J segment lost 2 bases and the V segment lost 5 bases, leaving 3 bases of the junction unmatched. In DNA, the CDR3 is TGTGCCAGTAGTTCTGACAGGGGCAATCAGCCCCAGCATTTT. It yields the protein CASSSDRGNQPQHF. Looking up the rest from reference TRBV19 and TRBJ1-5 gives the full variable domain: DGGITQSPKYLFRKEGQNVTLSCEQNLNHDAMYWYRQDPGQGLRLIYYSQIVNDFQKGDIAEGYSVSREKKESFPLTVTSAQKNPTAFYLCASSSDRGNQPQHFGDGTRLSIL.

J is TRBJ1-5 and V is TRBV21-1. TRBV21-1 is deemed a pseudogene. This CDR3 has 22 amino acids. The CDR3 nucleotides read TGTGCCAGCAGCAGGGTTTCGTCTTACAGACCCAGCCTCTTCACGGCGTCAAAAAACCAGCATTTT. It translates to CASSRVSSYRPSLFTASKNQHF.

The rearrangement links TRBV2 to TRBJ2-2, with D possibly TRBD2 on 6 matching bases. Between the trimmed V and J ends, which lost 11 bases and 6 bases, there was a span of 25 bases. There are 16 residues in the CDR3. Germline lookup yields CDR1 SNHLY and CDR2 FYNNEI. CDR3 sequence reads: CAGKAGTPTDAGELFF. CDR3 bases: TGTGCCGGTAAAGCTGGGACTCCAACCGACGCCGGGGAGCTGTTTTTT. Together with reference TRBV2 and TRBJ2-2, the CDR3 gives the full variable domain: EPEVTQTPSHQVTQMGQEVILRCVPISNHLYFYWYRQILGQKVEFLVSFYNNEISEKSEIFDDQFSVERPDGSNFTLKIRSTKLEDSAMYFCAGKAGTPTDAGELFFGEGSRLTVL.